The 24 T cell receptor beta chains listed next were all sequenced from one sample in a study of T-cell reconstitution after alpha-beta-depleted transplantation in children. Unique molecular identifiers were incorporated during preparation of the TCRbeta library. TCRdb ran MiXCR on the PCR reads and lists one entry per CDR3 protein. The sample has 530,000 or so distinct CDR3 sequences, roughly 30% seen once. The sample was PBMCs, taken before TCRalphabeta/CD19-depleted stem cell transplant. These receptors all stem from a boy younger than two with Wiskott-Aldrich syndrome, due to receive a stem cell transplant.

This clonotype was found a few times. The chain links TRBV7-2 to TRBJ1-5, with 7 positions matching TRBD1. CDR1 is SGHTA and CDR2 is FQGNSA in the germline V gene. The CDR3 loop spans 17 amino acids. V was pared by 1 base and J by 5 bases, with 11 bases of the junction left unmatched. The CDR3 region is CASSLVGGTAYHQPQHF. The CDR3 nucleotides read TGTGCCAGCAGCTTAGTTGGGGGGACAGCCTATCATCAGCCCCAGCATTTT.

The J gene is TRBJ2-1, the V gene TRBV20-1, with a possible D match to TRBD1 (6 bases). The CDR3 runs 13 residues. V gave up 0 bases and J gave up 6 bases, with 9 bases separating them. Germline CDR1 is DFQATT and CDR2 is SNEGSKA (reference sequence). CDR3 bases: TGCAGTGCTAGAGATCAGGGGACCAATGAGCAGTTCTTC. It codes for CSARDQGTNEQFF.

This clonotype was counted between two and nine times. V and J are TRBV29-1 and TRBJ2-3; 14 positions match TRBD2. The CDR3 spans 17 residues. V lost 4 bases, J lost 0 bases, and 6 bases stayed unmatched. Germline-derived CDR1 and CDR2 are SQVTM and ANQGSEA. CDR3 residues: CSVGGTSGSSSTDTQYF. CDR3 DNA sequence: TGCAGCGTTGGGGGGACTAGCGGGAGCTCAAGCACAGATACGCAGTATTTT.

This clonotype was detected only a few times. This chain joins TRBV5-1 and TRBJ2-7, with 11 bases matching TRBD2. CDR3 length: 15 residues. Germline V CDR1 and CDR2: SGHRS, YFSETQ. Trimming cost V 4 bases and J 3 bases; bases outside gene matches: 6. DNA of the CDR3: TGCGCCAGCAGCCTTGGGACTAGCGGACTCTACGAGCAGTACTTC. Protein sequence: CASSLGTSGLYEQYF.

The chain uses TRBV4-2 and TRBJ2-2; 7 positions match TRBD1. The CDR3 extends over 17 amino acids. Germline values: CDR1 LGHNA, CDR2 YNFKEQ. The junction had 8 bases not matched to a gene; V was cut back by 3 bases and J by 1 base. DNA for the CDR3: TGTGCCAGCAGCCAGTTATCCGGGACAGAGAACACCGGGGAGCTGTTTTTT. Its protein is CASSQLSGTENTGELFF.

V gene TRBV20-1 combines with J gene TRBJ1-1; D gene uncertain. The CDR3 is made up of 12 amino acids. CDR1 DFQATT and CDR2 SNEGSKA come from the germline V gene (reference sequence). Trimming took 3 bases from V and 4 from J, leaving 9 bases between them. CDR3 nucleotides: TGCAGTGCTAGGGAATCCGGCACTGAAGCTTTCTTT. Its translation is CSARESGTEAFF.

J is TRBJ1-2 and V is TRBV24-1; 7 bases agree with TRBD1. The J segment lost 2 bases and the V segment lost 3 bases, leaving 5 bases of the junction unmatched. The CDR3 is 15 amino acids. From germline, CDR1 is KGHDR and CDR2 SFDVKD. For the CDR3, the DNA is TGTGCCACCAGTGATCTACAGGGGTGGAACTATGGCTACACCTTC. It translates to CATSDLQGWNYGYTF.

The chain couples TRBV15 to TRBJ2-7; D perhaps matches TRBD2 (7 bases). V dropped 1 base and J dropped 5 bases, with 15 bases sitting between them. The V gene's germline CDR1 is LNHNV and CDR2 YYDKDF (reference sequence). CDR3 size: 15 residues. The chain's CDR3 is CATSRAYRGANEQYF. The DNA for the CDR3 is TGTGCCACCAGCAGAGCCTACCGGGGGGCCAACGAGCAGTACTTC.

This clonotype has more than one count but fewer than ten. The DNA of the CDR3 is TGTGCCAGCAGGCGACAGGGGGCATCGGGAAACACCATATATTTT. Translation gives CASRRQGASGNTIYF. The rearrangement uses TRBV7-2 and TRBJ1-3; 10 bases are a match to TRBD1. J lost 4 bases, V lost 6 bases, and 6 bases had no gene match. The length of the CDR3 is 15 residues. Germline CDR1 SGHTA, CDR2 FQGNSA.

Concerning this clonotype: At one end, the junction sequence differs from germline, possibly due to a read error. The CDR3 spells CASSPTPGLAQF. CDR3 DNA: TGTGCCAGCAGCCCGACTCCGGGACTAGCCCAGTTT. The V and J genes are TRBV7-2 and TRBJ2-3; 9 bases agree with TRBD2. Germline-derived CDR1 and CDR2 are SGHTA and FQGNSA. This CDR3 is built from 12 residues.

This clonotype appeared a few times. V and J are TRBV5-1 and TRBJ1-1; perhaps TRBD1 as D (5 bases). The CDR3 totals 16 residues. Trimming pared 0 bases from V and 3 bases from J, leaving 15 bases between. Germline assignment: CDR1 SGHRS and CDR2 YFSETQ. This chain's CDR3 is CASSLGRVGGDTEAFF. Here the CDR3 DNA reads TGCGCCAGCAGCTTGGGTCGCGTGGGGGGAGACACTGAAGCTTTCTTT.

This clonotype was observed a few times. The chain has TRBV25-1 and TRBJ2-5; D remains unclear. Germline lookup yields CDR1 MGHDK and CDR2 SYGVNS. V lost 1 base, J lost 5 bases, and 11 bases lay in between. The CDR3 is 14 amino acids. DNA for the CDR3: TGTGCCAGCAGTGAATTGACGGGTCCGGAGACCCAGTACTTC. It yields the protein CASSELTGPETQYF.

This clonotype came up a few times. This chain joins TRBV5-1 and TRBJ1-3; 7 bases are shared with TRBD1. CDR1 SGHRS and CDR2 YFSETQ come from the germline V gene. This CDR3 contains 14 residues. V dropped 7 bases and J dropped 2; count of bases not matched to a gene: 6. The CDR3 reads CASADTGAGNTIYF. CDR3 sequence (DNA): TGCGCCAGCGCGGACACAGGGGCTGGAAACACCATATATTTT.

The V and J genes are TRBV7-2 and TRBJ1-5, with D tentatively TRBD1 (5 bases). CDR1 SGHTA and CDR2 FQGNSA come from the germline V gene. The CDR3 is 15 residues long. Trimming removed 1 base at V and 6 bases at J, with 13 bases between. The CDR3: CASSLGGQYGQPQHF. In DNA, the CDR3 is TGTGCCAGCAGCTTAGGCGGACAATACGGTCAGCCCCAGCATTTT.

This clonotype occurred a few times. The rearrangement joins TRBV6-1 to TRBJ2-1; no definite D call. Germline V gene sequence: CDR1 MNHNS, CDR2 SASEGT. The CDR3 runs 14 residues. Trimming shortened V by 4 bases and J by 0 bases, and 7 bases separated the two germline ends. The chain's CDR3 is CASSGTYSYNEQFF. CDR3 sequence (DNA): TGTGCCAGCAGTGGGACGTACTCCTACAATGAGCAGTTCTTC.

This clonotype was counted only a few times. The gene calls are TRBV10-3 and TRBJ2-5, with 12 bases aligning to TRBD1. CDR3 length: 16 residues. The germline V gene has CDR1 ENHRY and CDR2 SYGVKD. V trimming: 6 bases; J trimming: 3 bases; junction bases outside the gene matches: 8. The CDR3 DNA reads TGTGCCATCAGCCAAGCCGGGACAGGGGGCGAAGAGACCCAGTACTTC. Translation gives CAISQAGTGGEETQYF.

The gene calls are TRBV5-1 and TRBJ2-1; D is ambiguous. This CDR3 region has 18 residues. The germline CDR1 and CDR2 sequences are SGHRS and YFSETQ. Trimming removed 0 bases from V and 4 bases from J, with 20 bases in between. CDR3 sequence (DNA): TGCGCCAGCAGCTTGGCCTGTAAGCTAGGGAAGGAATACAATGAGCAGTTCTTC. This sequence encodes CASSLACKLGKEYNEQFF.

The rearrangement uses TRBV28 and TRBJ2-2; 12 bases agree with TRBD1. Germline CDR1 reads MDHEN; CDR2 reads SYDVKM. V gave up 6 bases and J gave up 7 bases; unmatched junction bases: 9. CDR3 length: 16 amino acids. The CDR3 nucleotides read TGTGCCAGCAGAGACCGGGACAGGGGGCGAGACGGGGAGCTGTTTTTT. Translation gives CASRDRDRGRDGELFF.

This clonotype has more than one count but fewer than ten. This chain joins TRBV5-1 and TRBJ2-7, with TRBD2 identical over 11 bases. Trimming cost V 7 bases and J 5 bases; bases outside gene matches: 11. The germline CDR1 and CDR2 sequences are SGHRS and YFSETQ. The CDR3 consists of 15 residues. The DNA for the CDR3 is TGCGCCAGCTGGGGGGCTAGCGGGAGGAGAGACGAGCAGTACTTC. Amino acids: CASWGASGRRDEQYF.

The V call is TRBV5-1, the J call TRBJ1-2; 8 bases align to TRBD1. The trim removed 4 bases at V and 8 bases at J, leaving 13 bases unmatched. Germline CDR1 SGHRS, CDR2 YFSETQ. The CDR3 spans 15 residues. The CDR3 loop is CASSSTTTGAEGYTF. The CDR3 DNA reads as TGCGCCAGCAGCAGCACCACGACAGGGGCAGAGGGCTACACCTTC.

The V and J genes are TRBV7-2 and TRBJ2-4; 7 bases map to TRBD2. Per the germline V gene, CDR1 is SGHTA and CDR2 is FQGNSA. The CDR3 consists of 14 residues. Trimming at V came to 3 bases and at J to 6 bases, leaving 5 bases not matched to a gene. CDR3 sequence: CASSFGLGLNIQYF. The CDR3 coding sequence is TGTGCCAGCAGCTTTGGACTAGGCCTAAACATTCAGTACTTC. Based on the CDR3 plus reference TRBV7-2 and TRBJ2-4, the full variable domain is GAGVSQSPSNKVTEKGKDVELRCDPISGHTALYWYRQSLGQGLEFLIYFQGNSAPDKSGLPSDRFSAERTGGSVSTLTIQRTQQEDSAVYLCASSFGLGLNIQYFGAGTRLSVL.

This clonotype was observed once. The CDR3 DNA is TGTGCCAGCAGCCCATGGGTAACCGAGACCCAGTACTTC. This sequence encodes CASSPWVTETQYF. This rearrangement joins TRBV5-6 to TRBJ2-5; D is uncertain. The V gene lost 4 bases and the J gene lost 5 bases, with 12 bases spanning the gap. The CDR3 has 13 residues. Germline lookup yields CDR1 SGHDT and CDR2 YYEEEE.

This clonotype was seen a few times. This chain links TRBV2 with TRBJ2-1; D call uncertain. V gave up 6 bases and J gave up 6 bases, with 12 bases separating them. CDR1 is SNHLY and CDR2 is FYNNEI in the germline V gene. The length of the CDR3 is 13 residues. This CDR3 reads CASSRSLGNEQFF. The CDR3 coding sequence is TGTGCCAGCAGCAGGAGTTTGGGCAATGAGCAGTTCTTC.

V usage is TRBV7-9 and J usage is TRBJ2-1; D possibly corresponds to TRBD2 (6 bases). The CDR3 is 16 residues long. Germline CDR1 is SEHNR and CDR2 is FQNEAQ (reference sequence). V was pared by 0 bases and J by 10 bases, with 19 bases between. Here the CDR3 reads CASSLASALKEGEQFF. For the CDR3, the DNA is TGTGCCAGCAGCTTAGCGTCTGCATTGAAGGAGGGCGAGCAGTTCTTC.